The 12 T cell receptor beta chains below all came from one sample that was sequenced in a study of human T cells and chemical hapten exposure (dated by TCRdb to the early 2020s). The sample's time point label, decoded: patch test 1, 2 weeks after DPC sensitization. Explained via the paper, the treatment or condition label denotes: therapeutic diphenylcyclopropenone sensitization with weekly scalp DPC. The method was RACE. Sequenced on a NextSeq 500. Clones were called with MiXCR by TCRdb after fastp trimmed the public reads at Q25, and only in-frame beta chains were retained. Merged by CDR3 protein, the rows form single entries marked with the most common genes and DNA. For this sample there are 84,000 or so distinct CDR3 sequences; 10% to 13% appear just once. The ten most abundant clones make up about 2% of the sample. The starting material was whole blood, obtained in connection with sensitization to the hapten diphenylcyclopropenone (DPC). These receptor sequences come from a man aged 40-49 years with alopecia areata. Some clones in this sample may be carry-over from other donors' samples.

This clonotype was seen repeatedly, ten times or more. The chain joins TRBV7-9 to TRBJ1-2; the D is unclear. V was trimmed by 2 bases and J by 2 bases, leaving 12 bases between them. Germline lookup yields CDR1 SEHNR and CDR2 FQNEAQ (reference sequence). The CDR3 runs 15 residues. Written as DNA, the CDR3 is TGTGCCAGCAGCTTATTAATGTCAGTGAACTATGGCTACACCTTC. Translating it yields CASSLLMSVNYGYTF.

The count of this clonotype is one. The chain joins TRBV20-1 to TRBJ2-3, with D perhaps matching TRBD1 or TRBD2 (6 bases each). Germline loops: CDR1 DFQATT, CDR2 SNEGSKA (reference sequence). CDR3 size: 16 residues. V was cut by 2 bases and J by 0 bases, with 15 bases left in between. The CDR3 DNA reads TGCAGTGCTAGATGGGGGGCAGCCCCTAGCACAGATACGCAGTATTTT. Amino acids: CSARWGAAPSTDTQYF.

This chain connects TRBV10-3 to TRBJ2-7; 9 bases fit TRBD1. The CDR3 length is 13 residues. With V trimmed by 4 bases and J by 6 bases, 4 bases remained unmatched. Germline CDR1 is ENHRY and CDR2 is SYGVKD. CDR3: CAISVTGGGEQYV. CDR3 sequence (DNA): TGTGCCATCAGTGTTACAGGGGGCGGCGAGCAGTACGTC.

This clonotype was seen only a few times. CDR3 DNA: TGCAGCGTTGAGAAGAATGAGCAGTTCTTC. It specifies CSVEKNEQFF. The chain recombines TRBV29-1 with TRBJ2-1; no clear D gene. This CDR3 spans 10 amino acids. V dropped 3 bases and J dropped 7 bases, with 4 bases sitting between them. Germline assignment: CDR1 SQVTM and CDR2 ANQGSEA.

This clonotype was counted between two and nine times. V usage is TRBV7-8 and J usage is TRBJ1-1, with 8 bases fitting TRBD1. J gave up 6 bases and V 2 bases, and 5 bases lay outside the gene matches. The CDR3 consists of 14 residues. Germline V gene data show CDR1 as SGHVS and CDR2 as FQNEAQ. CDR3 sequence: CASSLRTGWPEAFF. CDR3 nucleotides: TGTGCCAGCAGCTTACGGACAGGGTGGCCTGAAGCTTTCTTT.

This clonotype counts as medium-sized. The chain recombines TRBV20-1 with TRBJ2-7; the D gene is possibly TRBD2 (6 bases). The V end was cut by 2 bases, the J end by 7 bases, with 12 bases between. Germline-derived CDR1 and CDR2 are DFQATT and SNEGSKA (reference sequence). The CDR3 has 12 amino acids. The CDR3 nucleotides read TGCAGTGCTAGACCGCGGGATACAGAGCAGTACTTC. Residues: CSARPRDTEQYF.

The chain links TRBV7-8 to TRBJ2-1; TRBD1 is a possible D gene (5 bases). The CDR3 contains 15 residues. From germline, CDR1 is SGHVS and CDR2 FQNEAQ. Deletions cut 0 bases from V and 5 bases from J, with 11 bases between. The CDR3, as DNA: TGTGCCAGCAGCTTAGCCAGGGCCTTCCACAATGAGCAGTTCTTC. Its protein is CASSLARAFHNEQFF.

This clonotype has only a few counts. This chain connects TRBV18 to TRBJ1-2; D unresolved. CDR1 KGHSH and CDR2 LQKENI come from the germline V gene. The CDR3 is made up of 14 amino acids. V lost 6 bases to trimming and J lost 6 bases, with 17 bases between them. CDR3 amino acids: CASSPEMTADGYTF. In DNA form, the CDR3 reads TGTGCCAGCTCCCCTGAAATGACGGCAGATGGCTACACCTTC.

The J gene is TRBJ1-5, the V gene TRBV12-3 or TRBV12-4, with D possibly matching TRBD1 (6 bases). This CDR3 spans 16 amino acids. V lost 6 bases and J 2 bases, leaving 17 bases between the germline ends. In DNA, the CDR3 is TGTGCCAGCAGGAACGAGGGGGGCAAACGCAATCAGCCCCAGCATTTT. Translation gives CASRNEGGKRNQPQHF.

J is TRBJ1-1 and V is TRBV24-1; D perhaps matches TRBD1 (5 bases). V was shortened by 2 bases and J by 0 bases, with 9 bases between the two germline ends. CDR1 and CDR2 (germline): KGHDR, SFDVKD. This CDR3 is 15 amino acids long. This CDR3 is CATSDSRGMNTEAFF. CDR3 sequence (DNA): TGTGCCACCAGTGATTCGCGGGGGATGAACACTGAAGCTTTCTTT.

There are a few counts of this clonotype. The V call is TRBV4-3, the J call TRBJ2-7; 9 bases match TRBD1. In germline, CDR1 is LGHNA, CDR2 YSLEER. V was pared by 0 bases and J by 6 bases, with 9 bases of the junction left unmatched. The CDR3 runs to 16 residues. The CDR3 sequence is CASSQETTGGGREQYF. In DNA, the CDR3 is TGCGCCAGCAGCCAAGAGACGACAGGGGGGGGTCGCGAGCAGTACTTC.

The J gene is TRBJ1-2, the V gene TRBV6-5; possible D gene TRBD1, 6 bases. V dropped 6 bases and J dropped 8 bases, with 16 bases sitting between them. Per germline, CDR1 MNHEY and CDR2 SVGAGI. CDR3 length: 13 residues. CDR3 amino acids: CASRDERGGGYTF. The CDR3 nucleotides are TGTGCCAGCAGAGATGAGAGGGGGGGGGGCTACACCTTC.